This is a list of T cell receptor beta chains from one sample in a study of blood T cells in healthy people across ages. TCRdb recomputed calls from the 5' RACE reads with MiXCR, one row per CDR3 protein. The sample gives 650,000 to 1,000,000 distinct CDR3 sequences, roughly 46% of which show up once; over 15% is in the top ten. Sequenced sample: blood. The receptors here all came from a man older than 75 in good health. Each CDR3 is given with its conserved first and last residue. D genes are given only for firm matches. Clone sizes are given selectively: once, few, many, or a class where the clone is expanded.

d_call: NA
v_call: TRBV24-1
j_call: TRBJ1-5
clone_size: once
cdr3_aa: CATSAVTVNQPQHF
cdr3_nt: TGTGCCACCAGTGCCGTTACAGTCAATCAGCCCCAGCATTTT

d_call: NA
v_call: TRBV12-3/TRBV12-4
j_call: TRBJ2-1
clone_size: NA
cdr3_aa: CASSAQVGSFVYNEQFF
cdr3_nt: TGTGCCAGCAGCGCACAGGTCGGATCTTTTGTATATAATGAGCAGTTCTTC

d_call: TRBD1
v_call: TRBV18
j_call: TRBJ2-7
clone_size: NA
cdr3_aa: CASSPKTGGSEQYF
cdr3_nt: TGTGCCAGCTCACCTAAGACAGGGGGATCCGAGCAGTACTTC

d_call: TRBD1
v_call: TRBV20-1
j_call: TRBJ1-6
clone_size: NA
cdr3_aa: CSARANRGDNSPLHF
cdr3_nt: TGCAGTGCTAGAGCCAACAGGGGTGATAATTCACCCCTCCACTTT

d_call: TRBD2
v_call: TRBV20-1
j_call: TRBJ2-7
clone_size: once
cdr3_aa: CSASVPGLAGIAYEQYF
cdr3_nt: TGCAGTGCTAGCGTACCGGGACTAGCGGGGATAGCCTACGAGCAGTACTTC

d_call: NA
v_call: TRBV2
j_call: TRBJ2-7
clone_size: once
cdr3_aa: CASREGRGSRDEQYF
cdr3_nt: TGTGCCAGCAGGGAAGGCAGGGGCTCGAGGGACGAGCAGTACTTC

d_call: TRBD1
v_call: TRBV15
j_call: TRBJ1-4
clone_size: NA
cdr3_aa: CATTRDRDEKLFF
cdr3_nt: TGTGCCACCACTAGGGACAGGGATGAAAAACTGTTTTTT

d_call: NA
v_call: TRBV27
j_call: TRBJ2-3
clone_size: NA
cdr3_aa: CASSFGAGFSTDTQYF
cdr3_nt: TGTGCCAGCAGTTTTGGGGCGGGCTTTAGCACAGATACGCAGTATTTT

d_call: NA
v_call: TRBV6-6
j_call: TRBJ2-7
clone_size: NA
cdr3_aa: CASSYSPGHEQYF
cdr3_nt: TGTGCCAGCAGTTACTCCCCTGGCCACGAGCAGTACTTC

d_call: NA
v_call: TRBV5-1
j_call: TRBJ2-7
clone_size: NA
cdr3_aa: CASSNEGGQSGEQYF
cdr3_nt: TGCGCCAGCAGCAACGAGGGGGGTCAGTCGGGCGAGCAGTACTTC

d_call: NA
v_call: TRBV2
j_call: TRBJ2-5
clone_size: few
cdr3_aa: CASSDTSGGTQYF
cdr3_nt: TGTGCCAGCAGTGACACGTCCGGGGGGACCCAGTACTTC

d_call: NA
v_call: TRBV30
j_call: TRBJ1-2
clone_size: NA
cdr3_aa: CAWSVRPWGYTF
cdr3_nt: TGTGCCTGGAGTGTACGGCCGTGGGGCTACACCTTC

d_call: NA
v_call: TRBV5-1
j_call: TRBJ2-1
clone_size: once
cdr3_aa: CASSPKLETYKEQFF
cdr3_nt: TGCGCCAGCAGCCCCAAACTAGAAACCTACAAGGAGCAGTTCTTC

d_call: TRBD2
v_call: TRBV5-1
j_call: TRBJ2-7
clone_size: NA
cdr3_aa: CASSLVPSGHEQYF
cdr3_nt: TGCGCCAGCAGCTTGGTTCCTAGCGGCCACGAGCAGTACTTC

d_call: NA
v_call: TRBV12-3/TRBV12-4
j_call: TRBJ2-5
clone_size: few
cdr3_aa: CASSLEGVTQYF
cdr3_nt: TGTGCCAGCAGTTTAGAGGGGGTGACCCAGTACTTC

d_call: TRBD2
v_call: TRBV14
j_call: TRBJ2-3
clone_size: NA
cdr3_aa: CASSPPGLAGLTDTQYF
cdr3_nt: TGTGCCAGCAGCCCCCCGGGCCTAGCGGGGCTCACAGATACGCAGTATTTT

d_call: TRBD1
v_call: TRBV2
j_call: TRBJ1-1
clone_size: NA
cdr3_aa: CASSMDRSMNTEAFF
cdr3_nt: TGTGCCAGCAGTATGGACAGGAGTATGAACACTGAAGCTTTCTTT

d_call: TRBD1
v_call: TRBV27
j_call: TRBJ2-6
clone_size: many
cdr3_aa: CASSLFRDRGEILTF
cdr3_nt: TGTGCCAGCAGTTTATTCCGGGACAGGGGAGAAATCCTGACTTTC

d_call: TRBD2
v_call: TRBV7-2
j_call: TRBJ2-7
clone_size: NA
cdr3_aa: CASSGTPYEQYF
cdr3_nt: TGTGCCTCTAGCGGGACTCCTTACGAGCAGTACTTC

d_call: TRBD2
v_call: TRBV20-1
j_call: TRBJ2-7
clone_size: NA
cdr3_aa: CSASQGLAGPLGEQYF
cdr3_nt: TGCAGTGCTAGCCAGGGACTAGCGGGGCCACTAGGCGAGCAGTACTTC

d_call: NA
v_call: TRBV28
j_call: TRBJ2-1
clone_size: few
cdr3_aa: CASTETHYNEQFF
cdr3_nt: TGTGCCAGCACGGAGACCCACTACAATGAGCAGTTCTTC

d_call: NA
v_call: TRBV6-1
j_call: TRBJ2-7
clone_size: few
cdr3_aa: CASSEAHEQYF
cdr3_nt: TGTGCCAGCAGTGAAGCGCACGAGCAGTACTTC

d_call: TRBD1
v_call: TRBV12-3/TRBV12-4
j_call: TRBJ1-2
clone_size: few
cdr3_aa: CASRLGQGAHYGYTF
cdr3_nt: TGTGCCAGCAGGCTGGGGCAGGGGGCTCACTATGGCTACACCTTC

d_call: TRBD1
v_call: TRBV7-2
j_call: TRBJ1-1
clone_size: NA
cdr3_aa: CASSLATGQGRTEAFF
cdr3_nt: TGTGCCAGCAGCTTAGCGACCGGACAGGGTCGGACTGAAGCTTTCTTT

d_call: NA
v_call: TRBV21-1
j_call: TRBJ1-4
clone_size: few
cdr3_aa: CASSVHEKLFF
cdr3_nt: TGTGCCAGCAGCGTGCACGAAAAACTGTTTTTT

d_call: NA
v_call: TRBV5-1
j_call: TRBJ2-3
clone_size: NA
cdr3_aa: CASSLSAYRTDTQYF
cdr3_nt: TGCGCCAGCAGCTTGAGTGCGTACCGCACAGATACGCAGTATTTT

d_call: NA
v_call: TRBV3-1
j_call: TRBJ2-5
clone_size: NA
cdr3_aa: CASSLLPETQYF
cdr3_nt: TGTGCCAGCAGCCTGCTCCCAGAGACCCAGTACTTC

d_call: NA
v_call: TRBV20-1
j_call: TRBJ2-3
clone_size: NA
cdr3_aa: CSGGGLGSTDTQYF
cdr3_nt: TGCAGTGGAGGGGGTTTGGGGAGCACAGATACGCAGTATTTT

d_call: NA
v_call: TRBV7-2
j_call: TRBJ2-3
clone_size: few
cdr3_aa: CASSSTRLDRASQYF
cdr3_nt: TGTGCCAGCAGCTCTACTAGACTAGATCGGGCATCGCAGTATTTT

d_call: TRBD2
v_call: TRBV29-1
j_call: TRBJ2-2
clone_size: few
cdr3_aa: CSVTPGLAVTGELFF
cdr3_nt: TGCAGCGTTACGCCGGGACTAGCAGTTACCGGGGAGCTGTTTTTT

d_call: NA
v_call: TRBV18
j_call: TRBJ2-5
clone_size: NA
cdr3_aa: CASSPPRGPVYF
cdr3_nt: TGTGCCAGCTCACCGCCCAGGGGACCGGTGTACTTC

d_call: TRBD2
v_call: TRBV2
j_call: TRBJ2-5
clone_size: NA
cdr3_aa: CASKREAGETQYF
cdr3_nt: TGTGCCAGTAAGCGGGAGGCTGGAGAGACCCAGTACTTC

d_call: NA
v_call: TRBV7-8
j_call: TRBJ2-7
clone_size: NA
cdr3_aa: CASRPTADYNEQYF
cdr3_nt: TGTGCCAGCAGACCGACCGCGGATTACAATGAGCAGTACTTC

d_call: TRBD1
v_call: TRBV20-1
j_call: TRBJ1-6
clone_size: few
cdr3_aa: CSASQQGMDSPLHF
cdr3_nt: TGCAGTGCTAGCCAACAGGGGATGGATTCACCCCTCCACTTT

d_call: TRBD2
v_call: TRBV9
j_call: TRBJ2-1
clone_size: NA
cdr3_aa: CASSPHGGTSGEQFF
cdr3_nt: TGTGCCAGCAGCCCCCACGGCGGGACTAGTGGTGAGCAGTTCTTC

d_call: TRBD1
v_call: TRBV7-2
j_call: TRBJ2-3
clone_size: many
cdr3_aa: CASSLGTDTDTQYF
cdr3_nt: TGTGCCAGCAGCTTGGGGACAGACACAGATACGCAGTATTTT

d_call: NA
v_call: TRBV7-9
j_call: TRBJ1-1
clone_size: many
cdr3_aa: CASSPVRDREAFF
cdr3_nt: TGTGCCAGCAGCCCAGTTCGGGACCGTGAAGCTTTCTTT

d_call: TRBD1
v_call: TRBV5-1
j_call: TRBJ2-7
clone_size: NA
cdr3_aa: CARSRDRGDDEQYF
cdr3_nt: TGCGCCAGGAGCAGGGACAGGGGTGACGACGAGCAGTACTTC

d_call: NA
v_call: TRBV2
j_call: TRBJ1-2
clone_size: NA
cdr3_aa: CASRLSDRSNYGYTF
cdr3_nt: TGTGCCAGCAGACTTTCCGACAGATCTAACTATGGCTACACCTTC

d_call: NA
v_call: TRBV6-5
j_call: TRBJ2-2
clone_size: NA
cdr3_aa: CASSYSGANTGELFF
cdr3_nt: TGTGCCAGCAGTTACTCGGGGGCGAACACCGGGGAGCTGTTTTTT

d_call: NA
v_call: TRBV20-1
j_call: TRBJ1-6
clone_size: NA
cdr3_aa: CSATQDSNSPLHF
cdr3_nt: TGCAGTGCTACCCAGGACAGTAATTCACCCCTCCACTTT

d_call: NA
v_call: TRBV20-1
j_call: TRBJ1-1
clone_size: NA
cdr3_aa: CSASPPIRGRNTEAFF
cdr3_nt: TGCAGTGCTAGTCCACCCATCCGGGGCCGGAACACTGAAGCTTTCTTT

d_call: NA
v_call: TRBV12-3/TRBV12-4
j_call: TRBJ2-1
clone_size: NA
cdr3_aa: CASSWRGRPYNEQFF
cdr3_nt: TGTGCCAGCAGTTGGAGGGGCAGACCTTACAATGAGCAGTTCTTC

d_call: NA
v_call: TRBV3-1
j_call: TRBJ1-2
clone_size: NA
cdr3_aa: CASSQDLGAGSYGYTF
cdr3_nt: TGTGCCAGCAGCCAAGATCTCGGGGCAGGGAGTTATGGCTACACCTTC

d_call: NA
v_call: TRBV10-3
j_call: TRBJ2-3
clone_size: few
cdr3_aa: CAISEFEGPTDTQYF
cdr3_nt: TGTGCCATCAGTGAGTTCGAGGGGCCCACAGATACGCAGTATTTT

d_call: TRBD2
v_call: TRBV9
j_call: TRBJ2-3
clone_size: NA
cdr3_aa: CATALGGRAGDAQYF
cdr3_nt: TGTGCCACCGCGTTAGGAGGGAGGGCCGGGGATGCGCAGTATTTT

d_call: TRBD2
v_call: TRBV27
j_call: TRBJ2-7
clone_size: NA
cdr3_aa: CASSVTGTSEYEQYF
cdr3_nt: TGTGCCAGCAGTGTTACCGGGACTAGCGAGTACGAGCAGTACTTC

d_call: NA
v_call: TRBV7-2
j_call: TRBJ2-7
clone_size: many
cdr3_aa: CASSLRVAENYEQYF
cdr3_nt: TGTGCCAGCAGCTTGCGGGTAGCGGAGAACTACGAGCAGTACTTC

d_call: NA
v_call: TRBV25-1
j_call: TRBJ2-7
clone_size: NA
cdr3_aa: CARPGQHYEQYF
cdr3_nt: TGTGCCAGACCAGGACAGCACTACGAGCAGTACTTC

d_call: TRBD1
v_call: TRBV15
j_call: TRBJ2-1
clone_size: NA
cdr3_aa: CATSRPAGTAYNEQFF
cdr3_nt: TGTGCCACCAGCAGACCAGCCGGGACAGCCTACAATGAGCAGTTCTTC

d_call: TRBD2
v_call: TRBV10-3
j_call: TRBJ2-7
clone_size: NA
cdr3_aa: CAISDGTSGSYEQYF
cdr3_nt: TGTGCCATCAGTGACGGGACTAGCGGGAGTTACGAGCAGTACTTC

d_call: TRBD2
v_call: TRBV5-1
j_call: TRBJ2-7
clone_size: few
cdr3_aa: CASSSTSGYEQYF
cdr3_nt: TGCGCCAGCAGCTCCACTAGCGGCTACGAGCAGTACTTC

d_call: TRBD1
v_call: TRBV5-1
j_call: TRBJ1-1
clone_size: once
cdr3_aa: CASSLAGTETEAFF
cdr3_nt: TGCGCCAGCAGCTTGGCCGGGACAGAAACTGAAGCTTTCTTT

d_call: TRBD1
v_call: TRBV7-9
j_call: TRBJ2-7
clone_size: once
cdr3_aa: CASSRSGQGASYEQYF
cdr3_nt: TGTGCCAGCAGTCGCTCGGGACAGGGGGCATCCTACGAGCAGTACTTC

d_call: TRBD2
v_call: TRBV7-2
j_call: TRBJ2-1
clone_size: many
cdr3_aa: CASSFTSGIYNEQFF
cdr3_nt: TGTGCCAGCAGCTTTACTAGCGGAATTTACAATGAGCAGTTCTTC